The 18 T cell receptor beta chains in this list originate from one sample, sequenced in a study of cytomegalovirus exposure and HLA in healthy donors. 13 Jbeta primers and 60 Vbeta primers were used for the PCR. The protocol was immunoSEQ multiplex PCR, while the TCRdb copy is restricted to in-frame clones and leaves out a portion. The table shows about 97,000 clones, with about 75% occurring only once. Sequenced material: PBMCs. Receptors originate from a man aged 45 to 65 in good health and CMV-seronegative.

The chain joins TRBV4-2 to TRBJ2-3; D gene unclear. CDR1 and CDR2 (germline): LGHNA, YNFKEQ. Trimming shortened V by 0 bases and J by 0 bases, and 10 bases separated the two germline ends. This CDR3 comprises 16 residues. CDR3 sequence reads: CASSQEVALSTDTQYF. DNA for the CDR3: TGTGCCAGCAGCCAAGAGGTAGCTCTTAGCACAGATACGCAGTATTTT.

The rearrangement links TRBV5-6 to TRBJ2-3; D possibly corresponds to TRBD1 (6 bases). Looked up from germline, CDR1 is SGHDT and CDR2 is YYEEEE. V gave up 0 bases and J gave up 5 bases, with 16 bases separating them. This CDR3 comprises 16 residues. Here the CDR3 DNA reads TGTGCCAGCAGCTTGGGACAGGTTCAGGGGTTAGATACGCAGTATTTT. Its protein is CASSLGQVQGLDTQYF.

V usage is TRBV2 and J usage is TRBJ1-2; D perhaps matches TRBD1 (5 bases). Trimming stripped 9 bases from V and 7 bases from J, with 21 bases between. Germline values: CDR1 SNHLY, CDR2 FYNNEI. This CDR3 is 14 amino acids long. The CDR3 DNA follows: TGTGCCAGATCACTAAACAGGAATCAAGGTGGCTACACCTTC. Its translation is CARSLNRNQGGYTF.

The genes are TRBV30 and TRBJ2-3, with 13 bases matching TRBD2. The CDR3 spans 15 residues. Unmatched junction bases numbered 0, after V lost 0 bases and J lost 3 bases. Germline V gene lookup returns CDR1 GTSNPN and CDR2 SVGIG (reference sequence). Written as DNA, the CDR3 is TGTGCCTGGAGTGTGACTAGCGGGAGGACAGATACGCAGTATTTT. Amino acids: CAWSVTSGRTDTQYF.

The table lists this clone with a few counts. The V call is TRBV2, the J call TRBJ2-6, with 13 positions matching TRBD2. Looked up from germline, CDR1 is SNHLY and CDR2 is FYNNEI. The CDR3 has 20 residues. After removal of 2 bases from V and 0 bases from J, the junction contained 7 bases not matched to a gene. The CDR3 region has the DNA TGTGCCAGCAGTGAACTTAGGGGACTAGCGGGACTCTCTGGGGCCAACGTCCTGACTTTC. Its translation is CASSELRGLAGLSGANVLTF.

The chain couples TRBV28 to TRBJ1-5; perhaps TRBD1 as D (5 bases). This CDR3 is built from 15 residues. The V end lost 5 bases, the J end lost 0 bases, and 11 bases lay between the germline ends. Germline CDR1 and CDR2: MDHEN and SYDVKM. CDR3 region: CASSAAGGSNQPQHF. Written as DNA, the CDR3 is TGTGCCAGCAGTGCCGCCGGGGGTAGCAATCAGCCCCAGCATTTT.

The chain joins TRBV19 to TRBJ1-5, with unresolved D. The V end lost 8 bases, the J end lost 0 bases, and 11 bases lay between the germline ends. CDR3 length: 14 residues. CDR1 and CDR2 (germline): LNHDA, SQIVND (reference sequence). The CDR3 is CASCYSYSNQPQHF. For the CDR3, the DNA is TGTGCCAGTTGCTACAGCTATAGCAATCAGCCCCAGCATTTT.

This chain connects TRBV27 to TRBJ2-7; 9 bases map to TRBD1. V shed 6 bases and J 7 bases; nucleotides not matched to a gene: 16. CDR3 length: 16 amino acids. Germline CDR1 is MNHEY and CDR2 is SMNVEV (reference sequence). CDR3 in DNA: TGTGCCAGCAGCATTACAATTCCGGGACAGGGCGGTGAGCAGTACTTC. Its translation: CASSITIPGQGGEQYF.

This chain's CDR3 is CASSLDGQTGNTIYF. CDR3 sequence (DNA): TGTGCCAGCAGCTTAGATGGGCAGACTGGAAACACCATATATTTT. The V gene is TRBV7-8, the J gene TRBJ1-3; D ambiguous. This CDR3 comprises 15 residues. Germline values: CDR1 SGHVS, CDR2 FQNEAQ. V lost 1 base and J 2 bases, leaving 9 bases between the germline ends.

This chain uses TRBV29-1 with TRBJ2-7; 7 nucleotides align to TRBD1. V shed 5 bases and J 5 bases; nucleotides not matched to a gene: 3. The CDR3 is 11 residues long. Germline V gene data show CDR1 as SQVTM and CDR2 as ANQGSEA. The CDR3 protein is CSVLTGDEQYF. For the CDR3, the DNA is TGCAGCGTTTTAACAGGGGACGAGCAGTACTTC.

The CDR3 DNA follows: TGTGCCAGCAACCCTAGCGGGCTCCTTGGCGGGGAGCTGTTTTTT. Amino acids: CASNPSGLLGGELFF. The chain uses TRBV7-2 and TRBJ2-2; 8 nucleotides match TRBD2. With 7 bases clipped from V and 7 bases from J, the junction kept 11 bases outside the gene matches. The CDR3 contains 15 residues. CDR1 is SGHTA and CDR2 is FQGNSA in the germline V gene.

This chain uses TRBV10-1 with TRBJ1-4; possible D gene TRBD1, 5 bases. V was pared by 8 bases and J by 2 bases, with 21 bases between. CDR3 length: 17 residues. Germline CDR1 WNHNN, CDR2 SYGVQD (reference sequence). This CDR3 is CASLWTSRRLTNEKLFF. As DNA, the CDR3 is TGCGCCAGCCTCTGGACATCCCGGCGTTTGACTAATGAAAAACTGTTTTTT.

This clone was found a few times. V gene TRBV10-3 combines with J gene TRBJ2-7; TRBD2 matches 7 bases. Per the germline V gene, CDR1 is ENHRY and CDR2 is SYGVKD. The length of the CDR3 is 13 residues. V was pared by 7 bases and J by 4 bases, with 7 bases of the junction left unmatched. CDR3 DNA sequence: TGTGCCATCAACAGCGGGAATTCATACGAGCAGTACTTC. Its translation: CAINSGNSYEQYF.

In its sample, this clone was seen a few times. The chain recombines TRBV27 with TRBJ2-5; tentative D call: TRBD1 (6 bases). This CDR3 spans 15 amino acids. Trimming removed 3 bases from V and 1 base from J, with 12 bases in between. The germline CDR1 and CDR2 sequences are MNHEY and SMNVEV (reference sequence). This CDR3 reads CASSLRGQIQETQYF. CDR3 bases: TGTGCCAGCAGTTTGCGCGGACAGATCCAAGAGACCCAGTACTTC.

The chain is built from TRBV2 and TRBJ2-1; 14 nucleotides line up with TRBD2. The germline V gene encodes CDR1 SNHLY and CDR2 FYNNEI. V shed 7 bases, J shed 1 base, and the junction held 6 bases outside the gene matches. The CDR3 runs 17 residues. CDR3 coding DNA: TGTGCCAGCACACAGACTAGCGGGAGGGATTCCTACAATGAGCAGTTCTTC. It translates to CASTQTSGRDSYNEQFF.

The chain couples TRBV6-5 to TRBJ2-5; tentatively, D is TRBD1 (5 bases). V was clipped by 0 bases and J by 4 bases, with 12 bases between them. This CDR3 region has 15 residues. The germline V gene has CDR1 MNHEY and CDR2 SVGAGI. In DNA, the CDR3 is TGTGCCAGCAGTTACTCGAAGGGGCGCGGAGAGACCCAGTACTTC. This sequence encodes CASSYSKGRGETQYF.

The chain has TRBV15 and TRBJ2-5; the match to TRBD1 covers 12 bases. The germline V gene has CDR1 LNHNV and CDR2 YYDKDF (reference sequence). The CDR3 has 18 amino acids. Unmatched junction bases numbered 10, after V lost 1 base and J lost 4 bases. Here the CDR3 reads CATSRGGQGARSGETQYF. The CDR3 DNA is TGTGCCACCAGCAGAGGGGGACAGGGGGCCCGCTCGGGAGAGACCCAGTACTTC.

This clone was recorded only once. J is TRBJ1-4 and V is TRBV28; TRBD1 might be the D (6 bases). CDR3 size: 15 residues. V lost 2 bases and J 6 bases, leaving 13 bases between the germline ends. Germline V gene sequence: CDR1 MDHEN, CDR2 SYDVKM. CDR3 sequence: CASSLQGGGDEKLFF. Here the CDR3 DNA reads TGTGCCAGCAGTTTACAGGGAGGGGGGGATGAAAAACTGTTTTTT.